This T cell receptor (beta chain) was documented in a study of T cell clusters in autoimmune cytopenias. Whole-study results and caveats: A dominant lymphoma-associated repertoire apparently masked the cluster-lack signature in secondary cytopenia versus chronic lymphocytic leukemia.

Roughly 38,000 genome equivalents of blood DNA were amplified for TRB. This clonotype is called medium-sized based on its frequency. The antigen remains undetermined. Germline CDR1 SQVTM, CDR2 ANQGSEA. The CDR3 length is 11 residues. Multiplex touch-down PCR amplified TRB using TRB-A and TRB-B pools in one tube. TCRdb re-called the multiplex PCR reads, yielding one record per CDR3 amino acid sequence without DNA. The listing records several thousand distinct CDR3 sequences. The TCR sequence derives from a human donor with an autoimmune cytopenia or autoimmune hepatitis (not recorded which). The rearrangement joins TRBV29-1 to TRBJ2-7; with no DNA, the TCRdb D assignment of TRBD1 cannot be verified. Input material: peripheral blood. The CDR3 loop is CSVEDRVGQYF.